These T cell receptor beta chains were read from a single sample in a study of T cells after posttransplantation cyclophosphamide. The table came from immunoSEQ multiplex PCR; TCRdb's copy has only in-frame clones and leaves some out. The table has about 8,000 clones, approximately 80% seen once. Material: CD4+ T cells sorted from blood, obtained approximately 1,100 days after allogeneic stem cell transplant with posttransplant cyclophosphamide. The receptors were sampled from a female patient in her forties or fifties who received an allogeneic stem cell transplant from a related donor, was CMV-positive, and had no GVHD. Some of the T cells might come from the graft donor. Each CDR3 is given with its conserved first and last residue. Fields, in order: CDR3 length, clone size, V gene, D gene, J gene, CDR3 DNA, CDR3 protein. The D gene is left open where the match is weak. Clone sizes are given selectively: once, few, many, or a class where the clone is expanded.

length: 15; size: -; V: TRBV19; D: TRBD1; J: TRBJ1-5; DNA: TGTGCCAGTAGTCCTCGGGACAGGGGCTCGAGGCCCCAGCATTTT; CDR3: CASSPRDRGSRPQHF
length: 15; size: -; V: TRBV5-8; D: TRBD1; J: TRBJ2-1; DNA: TGTGCCAGCAGCCTGGGACAGAGCTCCTACAATGAGCAGTTCTTC; CDR3: CASSLGQSSYNEQFF
length: 13; size: -; V: TRBV11-2; D: -; J: TRBJ1-4; DNA: TGTGCCAGCAGCTTAGAAGGCAGGGGAAAACTGTTTTTT; CDR3: CASSLEGRGKLFF
length: 14; size: once; V: TRBV10-3; D: TRBD1; J: TRBJ1-5; DNA: TGTGCCATCAGGGACAGGGATAGCAATCAGCCCCAGCATTTT; CDR3: CAIRDRDSNQPQHF
length: 14; size: -; V: TRBV5-5; D: -; J: TRBJ2-1; DNA: TGTGCCAGCAGCTTGGAACAGGGTTACAATGAGCAGTTCTTC; CDR3: CASSLEQGYNEQFF
length: 17; size: once; V: TRBV7-2; D: TRBD2; J: TRBJ2-1; DNA: TGTGCCAGCAGCTTATCAGGGACTAGCGGGGTTAACAATGAGCAGTTCTTC; CDR3: CASSLSGTSGVNNEQFF
length: 12; size: -; V: TRBV9; D: -; J: TRBJ1-1; DNA: TGTGCCAGCAGCGTATCCCAGGGTGAAGCTTTCTTT; CDR3: CASSVSQGEAFF
length: 14; size: -; V: TRBV5-4; D: -; J: TRBJ2-3; DNA: TGTGCCAGCAGCTTAAGGACAAGCACAGATACGCAGTATTTT; CDR3: CASSLRTSTDTQYF
length: 13; size: -; V: TRBV6-6; D: TRBD1; J: TRBJ1-2; DNA: TGTGCCAGCAGTGACAGGGGGTTATATGGCTACACCTTC; CDR3: CASSDRGLYGYTF
length: 15; size: -; V: TRBV25-1; D: TRBD2; J: TRBJ2-1; DNA: TGTGCCAGCAGTGATAGCGGGGGGGCCGTCAATGAGCAGTTCTTC; CDR3: CASSDSGGAVNEQFF
length: 14; size: -; V: TRBV4-3; D: TRBD1; J: TRBJ1-5; DNA: TGCGCCAGCAGCCAAGTACAGGGGAATCAGCCCCAGCATTTT; CDR3: CASSQVQGNQPQHF
length: 16; size: once; V: TRBV7-2; D: -; J: TRBJ2-3; DNA: TGTGCCAGCAGCTTAGCAGGCGGTCGTGGCACAGATACGCAGTATTTT; CDR3: CASSLAGGRGTDTQYF
length: 17; size: -; V: TRBV7-6; D: TRBD2; J: TRBJ2-1; DNA: TGTGCCAGCAGCTTAGATCCGGTGCGGGGGGGCTCCAATGAGCAGTTCTTC; CDR3: CASSLDPVRGGSNEQFF
length: 12; size: -; V: TRBV19; D: -; J: TRBJ1-1; DNA: TGTGCCAGTAGTATAGGGCGGATTGAAGCTTTCTTT; CDR3: CASSIGRIEAFF
length: 16; size: once; V: TRBV7-6; D: TRBD2; J: TRBJ2-2; DNA: TGTGCCAGCAGCTTAGGCCCTAGCGGGGTCACCGGGGAGCTGTTTTTT; CDR3: CASSLGPSGVTGELFF
length: 13; size: -; V: TRBV6-4; D: -; J: TRBJ1-1; DNA: TGTGCCAGCAGTGGTCAGAGGGACACTGAAGCTTTCTTT; CDR3: CASSGQRDTEAFF
length: 16; size: -; V: TRBV27; D: -; J: TRBJ1-6; DNA: TGTGCCAGCAGTTTAGGTGCCAGGGCATCTTATTCACCCCTCCACTTT; CDR3: CASSLGARASYSPLHF
length: 16; size: -; V: TRBV6-5; D: TRBD1; J: TRBJ1-6; DNA: TGTGCCAGCAGTTACCCCGGACAGGGGGCGAATTCCCCCCTCCACTTT; CDR3: CASSYPGQGANSPLHF
length: 14; size: medium-sized; V: TRBV19; D: -; J: TRBJ1-6; DNA: TGTGCCAGTAGTATAGGGCCTTTGGATTCACCCCTCCACTTT; CDR3: CASSIGPLDSPLHF
length: 17; size: -; V: TRBV7-9; D: TRBD1; J: TRBJ1-3; DNA: TGTGCCAGCAGCTTGCCTACAGGGGAAGGCTCTGGAAACACCATATATTTT; CDR3: CASSLPTGEGSGNTIYF
length: 15; size: -; V: TRBV18; D: TRBD2; J: TRBJ2-1; DNA: TGTGCCAGCTCACCCCTCCTAGCGGGGTACAATGAGCAGTTCTTC; CDR3: CASSPLLAGYNEQFF
length: 15; size: few; V: TRBV2; D: TRBD1; J: TRBJ1-5; DNA: TGTGCCAGCAGGCCAAGGACAGGAGTCAATCAGCCCCAGCATTTT; CDR3: CASRPRTGVNQPQHF
length: 13; size: -; V: TRBV19; D: TRBD1; J: TRBJ1-4; DNA: TGTGCCAGTAGGGGACAGGGGAATGAAAAACTGTTTTTT; CDR3: CASRGQGNEKLFF
length: 17; size: -; V: TRBV5-1; D: TRBD1; J: TRBJ1-3; DNA: TGCGCCAGCAGCTTGTTCCAGGGGGCAACGCTTGGAAACACCATATATTTT; CDR3: CASSLFQGATLGNTIYF
length: 19; size: -; V: TRBV9; D: TRBD2; J: TRBJ2-1; DNA: TGTGCCAGCAGCGTAGAGGGGCTTCTAGGGCGGGGGATCCACAATGAGCAGTTCTTC; CDR3: CASSVEGLLGRGIHNEQFF
length: 16; size: -; V: TRBV4-1; D: TRBD1; J: TRBJ1-4; DNA: TGCGCCAGCAGCCAACCCAACAGGGGGCCGTATGAAAAACTGTTTTTT; CDR3: CASSQPNRGPYEKLFF
length: 14; size: once; V: TRBV10-2; D: TRBD2; J: TRBJ2-3; DNA: TGCGCCAGCAGACCGGGGGGGGTTACAGATACGCAGTATTTT; CDR3: CASRPGGVTDTQYF
length: 13; size: -; V: TRBV6-6; D: -; J: TRBJ1-2; DNA: TGTGCCAGCAGTTACGTCCTCTACTATGGCTACACCTTC; CDR3: CASSYVLYYGYTF
length: 14; size: -; V: TRBV7-7; D: -; J: TRBJ2-2; DNA: TGTGCTAGCAGCTTAGACAGGAACACCGGGGAGCTGTTTTTT; CDR3: CASSLDRNTGELFF
length: 15; size: -; V: TRBV7-2; D: -; J: TRBJ2-2; DNA: TGTGCCAGCCCCCCCTGGGGGGGCGGCACCGGGGAGCTGTTTTTT; CDR3: CASPPWGGGTGELFF
length: 13; size: once; V: TRBV4-2; D: -; J: TRBJ1-4; DNA: TGTGCCAGCAGCCAAGATGGGGGGGAAAAACTGTTTTTT; CDR3: CASSQDGGEKLFF
length: 14; size: -; V: TRBV5-1; D: -; J: TRBJ2-7; DNA: TGCGCCAGCAGCTTGACACCCTTCTCCTACGAGCAGTACTTC; CDR3: CASSLTPFSYEQYF
length: 13; size: few; V: TRBV5-6; D: -; J: TRBJ1-1; DNA: TGTGCCAGCAGCCTAAGACCGGGATTTGAAGCTTTCTTT; CDR3: CASSLRPGFEAFF
length: 15; size: -; V: TRBV5-1; D: TRBD1; J: TRBJ1-2; DNA: TGCGCCAGCAGCTTTTCGACAGGGCGGGACTATGGCTACACCTTC; CDR3: CASSFSTGRDYGYTF
length: 15; size: -; V: TRBV7-9; D: TRBD2; J: TRBJ2-1; DNA: TGTGCCAGCAGCCCGCGGGGGAACTCCTACAATGAGCAGTTCTTC; CDR3: CASSPRGNSYNEQFF
length: 16; size: few; V: TRBV28; D: TRBD1; J: TRBJ1-5; DNA: TGTGCCAGCACCCCCTGGGGGACAGGGGATGCCCAGCCCCAGCATTTT; CDR3: CASTPWGTGDAQPQHF
length: 16; size: -; V: TRBV27; D: -; J: TRBJ1-2; DNA: TGTGCCAGCAGTTTATCCCCTCAACGCAGTACGCGGGGCTACACCTTC; CDR3: CASSLSPQRSTRGYTF
length: 13; size: once; V: TRBV7-3; D: -; J: TRBJ1-1; DNA: TGTGCCAGCAGCTTAGATAGGAACACTGAAGCTTTCTTT; CDR3: CASSLDRNTEAFF
length: 15; size: -; V: TRBV11-2; D: -; J: TRBJ2-5; DNA: TGTGCCAGCAGCTTAGATATAGTTGTTGGAGAGACCCAGTACTTC; CDR3: CASSLDIVVGETQYF